This T cell receptor (beta chain) was documented in a study of long-term antiretroviral therapy in people with HIV (dated by TCRdb to between 2021 and 2024). About the full investigation: The earliest samples were collected approximately a decade before the 2015 WHO recommendation for immediate ART, a period when ART was typically delayed until CD4 counts fell. A retrospective serial study tested whether changes in peripheral blood TRB repertoire composition and diversity were associated with ART initiation and durable HIV suppression. The cohort contributed over 150 cryopreserved PBMC samples from about 29 adults with confirmed HIV infection, collected serially over a mean of approximately 6 years (range 1-12). Of the 30 participants with HIV, approximately twelve were female. No cross-contamination during QIAcube processing was shown when test extractions of a monoclonal T-cell line were performed alongside approximately 32 polyclonal samples. What the research found in general, with its limitations: Because cell numbers in pre-ART samples were limited, unsorted PBMC were profiled instead of sorted CD4+ and CD8+ T cells. Starting ART was linked to a significant rise in TRB diversity, yet even after long-term ART the diversity remained significantly lower than in transplant donor controls. The samples span the years 2004 to 2017, and the ART regimens used at that time may not be as effective as current regimens. Narrower CDR3 length ranges were observed in HIV repertoires than in controls, and an antigen-experienced repertoire with only a slight naive shift after ART was suggested by the network structure. The repertoire was dominated across all time points by expanded TRB clones identified before ART initiation, although this dominance was seen to fluctuate and to decrease in many PLHIV after ART. Inferences about post-ART repertoire changes are limited because no data were available on ART adherence, viral resistance or therapy changes. Limited PBMC availability meant only the TCR beta chain was sequenced, without alpha chain pairing.

At the junction V is shortened by 4 bases and J by 5 bases; bases outside the gene matches: 5. From a lookup of the germline V gene, CDR1 and CDR2 are SNHLY and FYNNEI. The CDR3 spans 14 residues, from the cysteine through the phenylalanine. Solely the CDR3 DNA is kept, with 42 bases framed from the first base. Comments on this clone: The antigen it recognizes is unknown. No base quality information exists; no much larger clone differs at one position.

Sequencing of the TRB variable region was done with the immunoSEQ hsTCRB v3.0 assay at survey level resolution. TRB sequencing targeted a depth of about 40,000-50,000 T-cell genomes per sample. Pooled TRB libraries were sequenced on an Illumina MiSeq with a v3 150-cycle kit. Regarding the original processing steps: Repertoire analysis was run in R within a reproducible Nextflow workflow that covered QC, data transformation and analysis. LymphoSeq2, an R package for exploring AIRR-Seq data, was used to implement the custom analyses. A few samples that yielded fewer than 5000 total TRB sequences were excluded, so that approximately 170 HIV repertoires were analyzed. Among the roughly 200 retained HIV repertoires, 59 were collected before ART initiation and 129 after ART initiation. Repertoires were downsampled to 5000 TRB nucleotide sequences, with summary statistics averaged over 100 downsampling iterations. The analysis kept only TRB sequences whose CDR3 regions were at least seven amino acids long. Two measures captured diversity: a Shannon entropy-derived clonality score and the Gini coefficient. Repertoire networks linked the top 5000 CDR3 amino acid sequences whenever two sequences differed by an edit distance of one. For TRB CDR3 amino acid sequences, GLIPH2 was used to predict antigen specificity groups and MHC restriction. To flag known associations with CMV, EBV, HIV or tissue antigens, CDR3 amino acid sequences were compared against VDJdb and McPAS-TCR. Pre-ART, post-ART and control groups were compared with Wilcoxon signed-rank tests and Holm-Bonferroni correction. The immuneACCESS repertoire file appears here via TCRdb, limited to in-frame rearrangements. These files lack a portion of the clones; in checked studies, under half of the deficit traces to unresolved V genes, and the cause of the others is not known. V, J and clone size are those of that table, while D and trimming were read from the DNA. In all, the sample holds over 30,000 clones, and around 75% of those were seen once. The biggest ten clones account for 3% to 3.5% of the sample.

To be included, a participant needed at least one PBMC sample from before ART initiation plus at least two post-ART samples. Every participant with HIV received treatment in the United States of America. Before DNA extraction, cryopreserved samples of about 0.95-10 million PBMC were thawed and then washed. At the time of the earliest PBMC sample for each participant with HIV, ages ranged from roughly 23 to 60 years. PBMC samples were contributed by each participant from 1-4 timepoints before ART initiation and 2-8 timepoints after ART initiation, with a median of 7 samples. Serial HIV viral load, CD4+ T-cell count, ART history and demographic data were obtained for every participant. Using a Qiagen kit on a QIAcube, genomic DNA was extracted from unsorted PBMC, with samples processed in batches of 12.

The sequenced sample was unsorted PBMCs, obtained 1.9 years after starting antiretroviral therapy. The chain is assembled from TRBV2 and TRBJ2-5; 9 middle bases align to TRBD1. The clonotype comes from a man aged 18 to 30 with HIV. This receptor carries the CDR3 CASSVGQGLETQYF. The nucleotide sequence reads TGTGCCAGCAGTGTGGGACAGGGCTTGGAGACCCAGTACTTC.